The TCR beta chain described here comes from a study of beta chain features in type 1 diabetes. General observations from the study: Moderate but significant shortening of TCRB CDR3s was recorded in all four CD4+ subsets from Type 1 diabetes patients.

All of the isolated RNA was reverse transcribed, so expressed TCRB transcripts were sequenced. Using immunoSEQ multiplex PCR, the repertoire was profiled, and TCRdb retains in-frame clones only, with some absent. This table holds about 650,000 clones, roughly 12% found once. This clone was counted a few times. The antigen is undetermined. Sequencing was carried out using naive CD4+ T cells from blood. This receptor was taken from a man aged 25 to 40 with type 1 diabetes.

CDR3 in amino acids: CASSYRAGRTDTQYF. CDR3 DNA sequence: TGTGCCAGCAGCTACCGGGCAGGGAGGACAGATACGCAGTATTTT. The J gene is TRBJ2-3, the V gene TRBV5-4; the D gene is possibly TRBD2 (6 bases). The CDR3 consists of 15 residues. Germline assignment: CDR1 SGHNT and CDR2 YYREEE (reference sequence). V was clipped by 3 bases and J by 3 bases, with 14 bases between them.